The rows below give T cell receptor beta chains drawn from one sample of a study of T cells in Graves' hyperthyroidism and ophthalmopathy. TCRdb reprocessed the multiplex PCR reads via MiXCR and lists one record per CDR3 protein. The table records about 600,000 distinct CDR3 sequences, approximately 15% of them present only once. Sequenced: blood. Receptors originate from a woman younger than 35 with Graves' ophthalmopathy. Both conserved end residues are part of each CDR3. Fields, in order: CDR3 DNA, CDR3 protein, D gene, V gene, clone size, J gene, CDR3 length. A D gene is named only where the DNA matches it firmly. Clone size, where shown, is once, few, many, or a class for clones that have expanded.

CDR3nt: TGTGCCAGCAGTTTAGGGAGGGGGCCCATAAGCTCCTACAATGAGCAGTTCTTC; CDR3aa: CASSLGRGPISSYNEQFF; d_gene: .; v_gene: TRBV28; abundance: many; j_gene: TRBJ2-1; len: 18
CDR3nt: TGTGCCAGTAGTGAGACAGCAACTAATGAAAAACTGTTTTTT; CDR3aa: CASSETATNEKLFF; d_gene: .; v_gene: TRBV19; abundance: few; j_gene: TRBJ1-4; len: 14
CDR3nt: TGTGCCAGCAGCTTAGCCGGGGGGCAACAAGAGACCCAGTACTTC; CDR3aa: CASSLAGGQQETQYF; d_gene: .; v_gene: TRBV7-9; abundance: .; j_gene: TRBJ2-5; len: 15
CDR3nt: TGTGCCAGCTCACCACCGGGACTAGGAGGCACAGATACGCAGTATTTT; CDR3aa: CASSPPGLGGTDTQYF; d_gene: TRBD2; v_gene: TRBV18; abundance: many; j_gene: TRBJ2-3; len: 16
CDR3nt: TGCAGTGCTAGTCCGGGAGGTCAGCCCCAGCATTTT; CDR3aa: CSASPGGQPQHF; d_gene: .; v_gene: TRBV20-1; abundance: many; j_gene: TRBJ1-5; len: 12
CDR3nt: TGTGCCAGCAGCCCCATATTACAGGGATTGAGAGGGGAGCTGTTTTTT; CDR3aa: CASSPILQGLRGELFF; d_gene: .; v_gene: TRBV27; abundance: .; j_gene: TRBJ2-2; len: 16
CDR3nt: TGTGCCAGTAGTCACACCGGGCCCAATGAGCAGTTCTTC; CDR3aa: CASSHTGPNEQFF; d_gene: .; v_gene: TRBV19; abundance: few; j_gene: TRBJ2-1; len: 13
CDR3nt: TGTGCCAGCAGTGACTGGGGACTAGCGGGAGGACACTACGAGCAGTACTTC; CDR3aa: CASSDWGLAGGHYEQYF; d_gene: TRBD2; v_gene: TRBV6-1; abundance: once; j_gene: TRBJ2-7; len: 17
CDR3nt: TGCAGTGCTAGATGGCCCGGCGACTCCCCAATCTACAATGAGCAGTTCTTC; CDR3aa: CSARWPGDSPIYNEQFF; d_gene: .; v_gene: TRBV20-1; abundance: many; j_gene: TRBJ2-1; len: 17
CDR3nt: TGCGCCAGCAGCCAAGATGGGACTACGATCACCGGGGAGCTGTTTTTT; CDR3aa: CASSQDGTTITGELFF; d_gene: TRBD2; v_gene: TRBV4-1; abundance: few; j_gene: TRBJ2-2; len: 16
CDR3nt: TGTGCCAGTAGTATCCAGCGTGCAGACCCCGCTTACAATGAGCAGTTCTTC; CDR3aa: CASSIQRADPAYNEQFF; d_gene: .; v_gene: TRBV19; abundance: .; j_gene: TRBJ2-1; len: 17
CDR3nt: TGTGCCAGCGGGCCCGGAAGGGGCGGAGCTTTCTTT; CDR3aa: CASGPGRGGAFF; d_gene: .; v_gene: TRBV7-2; abundance: many; j_gene: TRBJ1-1; len: 12
CDR3nt: TGTGCTAGCAGCTTATATACTGGGACCGGGGAGCTGTTTTTT; CDR3aa: CASSLYTGTGELFF; d_gene: .; v_gene: TRBV7-7; abundance: few; j_gene: TRBJ2-2; len: 14
CDR3nt: TGTGCCAGCAGCTTAAGTTTTGAGACAGGCGATTCCTACGAGCAGTACTTC; CDR3aa: CASSLSFETGDSYEQYF; d_gene: .; v_gene: TRBV7-9; abundance: .; j_gene: TRBJ2-7; len: 17
CDR3nt: TGTGCCAGCAGCCTCGAGACGGGCCCGTACGAGCAGTACTTC; CDR3aa: CASSLETGPYEQYF; d_gene: .; v_gene: TRBV9; abundance: few; j_gene: TRBJ2-7; len: 14
CDR3nt: TGCAGCGTTGGGTTGGACTCGCTGGCTAACTATGGCTACACCTTC; CDR3aa: CSVGLDSLANYGYTF; d_gene: .; v_gene: TRBV29-1; abundance: many; j_gene: TRBJ1-2; len: 15
CDR3nt: TGTGCCAGCAGCTTAATCGGACAGGGGGGTGCAGATACGCAGTATTTT; CDR3aa: CASSLIGQGGADTQYF; d_gene: TRBD1; v_gene: TRBV7-2; abundance: many; j_gene: TRBJ2-3; len: 16
CDR3nt: TGTGCCAGCAGCCAAATTAGGCGTGGGACAGATACGCAGTATTTT; CDR3aa: CASSQIRRGTDTQYF; d_gene: .; v_gene: TRBV14; abundance: few; j_gene: TRBJ2-3; len: 15
CDR3nt: TGCAGCGTTACAATACAGGATAGCAATCAGCCCCAGCATTTT; CDR3aa: CSVTIQDSNQPQHF; d_gene: .; v_gene: TRBV29-1; abundance: few; j_gene: TRBJ1-5; len: 14
CDR3nt: TGCAGTGCTTTAAATAACTGGGCTAGCGGATCCACAGATACGCAGTATTTT; CDR3aa: CSALNNWASGSTDTQYF; d_gene: TRBD2; v_gene: TRBV20-1; abundance: many; j_gene: TRBJ2-3; len: 17
CDR3nt: TGTGCCAGCAGGGCGAGACTAGCGGGAGACAATGAGCAGTTCTTC; CDR3aa: CASRARLAGDNEQFF; d_gene: TRBD2; v_gene: TRBV7-2; abundance: many; j_gene: TRBJ2-1; len: 15
CDR3nt: TGTGCCAGCAGCCTATCAGGACAGGGAGCCTACGAGCAGTACTTC; CDR3aa: CASSLSGQGAYEQYF; d_gene: TRBD1; v_gene: TRBV27; abundance: medium-sized; j_gene: TRBJ2-7; len: 15
CDR3nt: TGTGCCAGCAGCTTAACGATTGGGACTAGCGGTTCCAATGAGCAGTTCTTC; CDR3aa: CASSLTIGTSGSNEQFF; d_gene: TRBD2; v_gene: TRBV7-3; abundance: many; j_gene: TRBJ2-1; len: 17
CDR3nt: TGCGCCAGCAGCCAAGATACTGGGTCCTACGAGCAGTACTTC; CDR3aa: CASSQDTGSYEQYF; d_gene: .; v_gene: TRBV4-3; abundance: few; j_gene: TRBJ2-7; len: 14
CDR3nt: TGTGCCATCAGTCTAGCGGGAGTGACCTACAATGAGCAGTTCTTC; CDR3aa: CAISLAGVTYNEQFF; d_gene: TRBD2; v_gene: TRBV10-3; abundance: few; j_gene: TRBJ2-1; len: 15
CDR3nt: TGCGCCAGCAGCTTGGGGCAGGAAAATTCACCCCTCCACTTT; CDR3aa: CASSLGQENSPLHF; d_gene: .; v_gene: TRBV5-1; abundance: many; j_gene: TRBJ1-6; len: 14
CDR3nt: TGCAGTGCTAGGGGTATGGACAGGGATTATCAGCCCCAGCATTTT; CDR3aa: CSARGMDRDYQPQHF; d_gene: TRBD1; v_gene: TRBV20-1; abundance: .; j_gene: TRBJ1-5; len: 15
CDR3nt: TGCAGTGCTAGTTCCGGGGGCGGTTCACCCCTCCACTTT; CDR3aa: CSASSGGGSPLHF; d_gene: .; v_gene: TRBV20-1; abundance: few; j_gene: TRBJ1-6; len: 13
CDR3nt: TGTGCCAGCAGTATAGGACATCGTAACGAGCAGTACTTC; CDR3aa: CASSIGHRNEQYF; d_gene: .; v_gene: TRBV6-2/TRBV6-3; abundance: many; j_gene: TRBJ2-7; len: 13
CDR3nt: TGTGCCAGCAGATTCTCGTGGGAGAGGAACACTGAAGCTTTCTTT; CDR3aa: CASRFSWERNTEAFF; d_gene: .; v_gene: TRBV5-5; abundance: many; j_gene: TRBJ1-1; len: 15
CDR3nt: TGCAGCGTGGCAGGGGGAACTAATGGAAAACTGTTTTTT; CDR3aa: CSVAGGTNGKLFF; d_gene: TRBD1; v_gene: TRBV29-1; abundance: .; j_gene: TRBJ1-4; len: 13
CDR3nt: TGTGCCAGCAGCCGCCTGACAGGGACGAACACTGAAGCTTTCTTT; CDR3aa: CASSRLTGTNTEAFF; d_gene: TRBD1; v_gene: TRBV11-3; abundance: many; j_gene: TRBJ1-1; len: 15